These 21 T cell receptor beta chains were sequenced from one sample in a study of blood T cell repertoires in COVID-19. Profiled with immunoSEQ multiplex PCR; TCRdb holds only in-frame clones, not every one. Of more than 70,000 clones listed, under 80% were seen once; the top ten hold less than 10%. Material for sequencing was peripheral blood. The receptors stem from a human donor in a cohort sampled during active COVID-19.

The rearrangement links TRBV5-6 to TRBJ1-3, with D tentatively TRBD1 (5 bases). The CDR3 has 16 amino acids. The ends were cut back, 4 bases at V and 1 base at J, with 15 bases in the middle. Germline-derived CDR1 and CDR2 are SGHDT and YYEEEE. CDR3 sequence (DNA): TGTGCCAGCAGCCCGGCGGGGGGGAGGTCTGGAAACACCATATATTTT. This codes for CASSPAGGRSGNTIYF.

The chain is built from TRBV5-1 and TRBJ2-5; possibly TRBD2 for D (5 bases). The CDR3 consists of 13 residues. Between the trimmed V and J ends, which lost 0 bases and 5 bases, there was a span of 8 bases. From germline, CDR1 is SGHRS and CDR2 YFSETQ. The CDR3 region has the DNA TGCGCCAGCAGCTTGGTCCCGGGGGAGACCCAGTACTTC. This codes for CASSLVPGETQYF.

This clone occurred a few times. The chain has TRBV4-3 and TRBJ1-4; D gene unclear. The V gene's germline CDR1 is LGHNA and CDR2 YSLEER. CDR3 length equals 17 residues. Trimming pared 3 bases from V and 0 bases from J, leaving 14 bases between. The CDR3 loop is CASSQYHSIATNEKLFF. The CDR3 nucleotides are TGCGCCAGCAGCCAGTATCACTCAATTGCAACTAATGAAAAACTGTTTTTT.

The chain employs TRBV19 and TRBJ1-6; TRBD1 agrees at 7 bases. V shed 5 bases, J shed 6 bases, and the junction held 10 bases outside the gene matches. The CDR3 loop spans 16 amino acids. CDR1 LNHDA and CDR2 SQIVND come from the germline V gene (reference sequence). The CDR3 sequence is CASSSPPGQTNSPLHF. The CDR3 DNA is TGTGCCAGTAGTTCCCCCCCGGGACAGACTAATTCACCCCTCCACTTT.

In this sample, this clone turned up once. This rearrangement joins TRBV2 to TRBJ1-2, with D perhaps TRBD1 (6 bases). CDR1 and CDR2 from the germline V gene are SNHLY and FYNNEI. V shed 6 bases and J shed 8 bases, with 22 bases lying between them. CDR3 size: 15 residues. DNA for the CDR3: TGTGCCAGCAGCGTCCTGGGACAACAGCCGTCCGGCTACACCTTC. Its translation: CASSVLGQQPSGYTF.

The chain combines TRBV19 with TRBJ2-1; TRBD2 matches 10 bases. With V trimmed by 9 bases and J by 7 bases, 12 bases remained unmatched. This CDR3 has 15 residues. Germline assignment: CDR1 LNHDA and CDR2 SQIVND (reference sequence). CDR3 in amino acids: CASSPAGGPGNEQFF. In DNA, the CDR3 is TGTGCCAGCAGCCCAGCGGGGGGGCCGGGGAATGAGCAGTTCTTC.

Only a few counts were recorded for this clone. The CDR3 loop reads CASSPGQGAGQPQHF. The CDR3 DNA follows: TGTGCCAGCTCACCCGGACAGGGGGCAGGACAGCCCCAGCATTTT. The V and J genes are TRBV18 and TRBJ1-5; 11 bases are shared with TRBD1. The CDR3 has 15 amino acids. Per the germline V gene, CDR1 is KGHSH and CDR2 is LQKENI. The V and J ends lost 3 bases and 7 bases, in that order; junction bases with no gene match: 5.

The CDR3: CASSFRVYYGYTF. Here the CDR3 DNA reads TGTGCCAGCAGTTTTCGTGTGTACTATGGCTACACCTTC. V usage is TRBV12-3 or TRBV12-4 and J usage is TRBJ1-2; D is unresolved. The CDR3 extends over 13 amino acids. Trimming pared 3 bases from V and 3 bases from J, leaving 8 bases between.

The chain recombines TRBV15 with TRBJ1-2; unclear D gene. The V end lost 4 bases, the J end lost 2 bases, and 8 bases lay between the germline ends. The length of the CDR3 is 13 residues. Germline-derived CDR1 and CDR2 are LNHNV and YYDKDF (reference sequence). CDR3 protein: CATSISMNYGYTF. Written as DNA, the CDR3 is TGTGCCACCAGCATTAGCATGAACTATGGCTACACCTTC.

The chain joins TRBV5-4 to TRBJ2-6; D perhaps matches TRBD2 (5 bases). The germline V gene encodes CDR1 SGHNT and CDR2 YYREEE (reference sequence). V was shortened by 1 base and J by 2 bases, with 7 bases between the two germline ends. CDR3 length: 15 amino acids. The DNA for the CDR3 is TGTGCCAGCAGCTTGCGGGAAGCTGGGGCCAACGTCCTGACTTTC. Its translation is CASSLREAGANVLTF.

CDR3: CASSPRSQPQHF. The CDR3 DNA follows: TGTGCCAGCAGCCCAAGGAGTCAGCCCCAGCATTTT. This chain connects TRBV6-2 or TRBV6-3 to TRBJ1-5; D is uncertain. V was clipped by 6 bases and J by 6 bases, with 9 bases between them. Per germline, CDR1 MNHEY and CDR2 SVGEGT. This CDR3 comprises 12 residues.

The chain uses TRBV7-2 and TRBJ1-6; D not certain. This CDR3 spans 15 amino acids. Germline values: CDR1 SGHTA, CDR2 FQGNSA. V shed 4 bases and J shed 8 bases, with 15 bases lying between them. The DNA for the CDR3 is TGTGCCAGCAGCTCCCCTCCGCGGGCGCATTCACCCCTCCACTTT. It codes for CASSSPPRAHSPLHF.

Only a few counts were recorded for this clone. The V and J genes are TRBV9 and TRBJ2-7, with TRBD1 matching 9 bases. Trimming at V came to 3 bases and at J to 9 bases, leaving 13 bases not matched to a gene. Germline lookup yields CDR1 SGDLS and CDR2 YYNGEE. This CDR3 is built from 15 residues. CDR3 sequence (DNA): TGTGCCAGCAGCGATCCGGGACAGGGCAGCGTGAGGCAGTACTTC. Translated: CASSDPGQGSVRQYF.

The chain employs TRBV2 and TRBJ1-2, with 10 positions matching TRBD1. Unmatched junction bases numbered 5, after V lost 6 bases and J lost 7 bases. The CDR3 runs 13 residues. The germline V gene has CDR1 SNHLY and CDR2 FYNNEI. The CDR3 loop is CASRRQGASGYTF. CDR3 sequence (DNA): TGTGCCAGCAGGAGACAGGGGGCCTCTGGCTACACCTTC.

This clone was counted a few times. In DNA, the CDR3 is TGTGCCAGCACTAAGGGACAGGGGGTCTACGAGCAGTACTTC. It encodes CASTKGQGVYEQYF. The V call is TRBV2, the J call TRBJ2-7; 11 bases are shared with TRBD1. This CDR3 has 14 residues. The germline V gene has CDR1 SNHLY and CDR2 FYNNEI. Unmatched junction bases numbered 5, after V lost 7 bases and J lost 3 bases.

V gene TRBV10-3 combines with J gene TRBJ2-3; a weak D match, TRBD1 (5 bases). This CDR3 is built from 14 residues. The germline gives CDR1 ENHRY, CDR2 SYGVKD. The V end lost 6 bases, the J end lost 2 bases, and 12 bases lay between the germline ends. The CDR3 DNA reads TGTGCCATCAGCCGAGACAGAGACACAGATACGCAGTATTTT. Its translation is CAISRDRDTDTQYF.

The CDR3 DNA is TGCGCCAGCAGGCAAACAGGGGACCTCAGTAATGAAAAACTGTTTTTT. This sequence encodes CASRQTGDLSNEKLFF. The chain joins TRBV5-1 to TRBJ1-4, with 7 bases aligning to TRBD1. The ends lost 5 bases at V and 4 bases at J; junction bases unmatched: 11. Germline assignment: CDR1 SGHRS and CDR2 YFSETQ. The CDR3 is 16 amino acids.

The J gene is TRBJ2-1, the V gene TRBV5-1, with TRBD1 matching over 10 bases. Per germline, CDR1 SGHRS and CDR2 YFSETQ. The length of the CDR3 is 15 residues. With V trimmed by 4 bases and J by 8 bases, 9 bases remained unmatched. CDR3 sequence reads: CASSGPGQGWDEQFF. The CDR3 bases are TGCGCCAGCAGCGGGCCGGGACAGGGGTGGGATGAGCAGTTCTTC.

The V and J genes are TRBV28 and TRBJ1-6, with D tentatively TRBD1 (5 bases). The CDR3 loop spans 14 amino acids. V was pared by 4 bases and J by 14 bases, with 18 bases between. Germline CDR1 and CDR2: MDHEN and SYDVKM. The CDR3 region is CASSSPGGPRALHF. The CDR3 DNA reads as TGTGCCAGCAGTTCCCCCGGGGGTCCCAGGGCCCTCCACTTT.

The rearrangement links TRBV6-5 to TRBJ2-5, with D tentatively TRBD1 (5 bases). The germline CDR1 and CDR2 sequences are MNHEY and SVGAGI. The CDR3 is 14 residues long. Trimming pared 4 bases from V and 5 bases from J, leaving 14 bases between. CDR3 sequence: CASSFTGGPETQYF. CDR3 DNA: TGTGCCAGCAGTTTCACAGGCGGCCCGGAGACCCAGTACTTC.

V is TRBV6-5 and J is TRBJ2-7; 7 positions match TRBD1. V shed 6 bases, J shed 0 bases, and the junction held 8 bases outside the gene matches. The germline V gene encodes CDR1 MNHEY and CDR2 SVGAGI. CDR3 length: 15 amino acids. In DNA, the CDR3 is TGTGCCAGCAGGACCTCAGGACAGGTCTCCTACGAGCAGTACTTC. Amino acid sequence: CASRTSGQVSYEQYF.